A single T cell receptor (beta chain) is shown here with its context. The data derive from a study of blood T cell repertoires in COVID-19. V was pared by 4 bases and J by 0 bases, with 10 bases between. CDR1 SQVTM and CDR2 ANQGSEA come from the germline V gene. This CDR3 comprises 14 residues. Measured with immunoSEQ multiplex PCR; TCRdb has only the in-frame clones, and not every one. Of almost 70,000 clones listed, roughly 89% are singletons. The sample comprised peripheral blood. The sequence was collected from a woman between 45 and 65 years old with active COVID-19. V is TRBV29-1 and J is TRBJ1-3; no reliable D call. CDR3 sequence: CSVATPISGNTIYF. The CDR3 region has the DNA TGCAGCGTTGCAACACCCATCTCTGGAAACACCATATATTTT.